This T cell receptor (beta chain) was captured by sequencing in a study of PD-1 blockade in classical Hodgkin lymphoma. The CDR3 loop spans 15 amino acids. Germline CDR1 is SGDLS and CDR2 is YYNGEE. V was pared by 2 bases and J by 3 bases, with 14 bases between. Comments on this clone: As yet, its antigen is unknown.

General study findings and limits: The study reported lower baseline TCR diversity in newly diagnosed patients than in healthy donors.

Here immunoSEQ multiplex PCR was the method, and the copy in TCRdb shows in-frame clones only, minus some. The data hold some 17,000 clones, with 82% observed a single time. Autologous stem cell transplantation was followed by relapse in every patient, and brentuximab vedotin exposure varied. The gene calls are TRBV9 and TRBJ1-1; no clear D. The specimen was peripheral blood mononuclear cells (PBMCs), collected before the second cycle of nivolumab. The clonotype comes from a human donor with classical Hodgkin lymphoma. CDR3 protein: CASSVGASPDTEAFF. In DNA, the CDR3 is TGTGCCAGCAGCGTCGGAGCTTCGCCCGACACTGAAGCTTTCTTT. Full variable domain (missing parts from reference TRBV9 and TRBJ1-1): DSGVTQTPKHLITATGQRVTLRCSPRSGDLSVYWYQQSLDQGLQFLIQYYNGEERAKGNILERFSAQQFPDLHSELNLSSLELGDSALYFCASSVGASPDTEAFFGQGTRLTVV.